This T cell receptor beta chain came from a study of blood T cell repertoires in COVID-19. Study context: From the United States, Italy and Spain came samples of acute and convalescent COVID-19. Sources were T cells, B-cell-depleted T cells, or PBMCs; the material itself was cDNA or gDNA.

Germline V lookup: CDR1 ENHRY, CDR2 SYGVKD. The CDR3 totals 15 residues. V gave up 7 bases and J gave up 6 bases; unmatched junction bases: 8. TCRdb's table, derived via immunoSEQ multiplex PCR, lists solely in-frame clones and lacks some. The data contain 55,000 to 65,000 clones, 75% to 90% of them singletons. This chain uses TRBV10-3 with TRBJ1-6; 8 bases map to TRBD1. This clonotype was sampled from a woman aged 55-70 years with active COVID-19. The specimen sequenced was peripheral blood. The CDR3 nucleotides are TGTGCCATCAAGTCAGGGGGCGTCTTTAATTCACCCCTCCACTTT. Translating it yields CAIKSGGVFNSPLHF.